This TCR beta chain was found in a study of T cell repertoires in cytomegalovirus infection. Whole-study context: Recently identified HLA-C-restricted and well-studied HLA-B-restricted CMV epitopes were used. Through public TCR beta signatures, both CMV infection and matching HLA type were indicated. Notes on the study in general: CMV-specific HLA-C-restricted TCR beta clonotypes dominated the ex vivo response. Cumulative frequency of public TCR beta families picked out carriers of CMV plus the relevant HLA.

About this clonotype: Antigen specificity is unknown.

Each CDR3 protein is one row after TCRdb ran MiXCR on the reads. This table holds about 920,000 distinct CDR3 sequences, around 32% found once. Germline-derived CDR1 and CDR2 are SGHRS and YFSETQ. There are 15 residues in the CDR3. Trimming took 3 bases from V and 0 from J, leaving 7 bases between them. The rearrangement links TRBV5-1 to TRBJ2-6, with no clear D. The input for sequencing was cultured CD8+ T cells from PBMCs, taken from culture after CMV antigen stimulation. This clonotype was sampled from a human donor in good health (CMV status not recorded). Some clones in this sample may be carry-over from other donors' samples. The CDR3 DNA sequence: TGCGCCAGCAGCTCTGCTTACTCTGGGGCCAACGTCCTGACTTTC. This encodes CASSSAYSGANVLTF. Together with reference TRBV5-1 and TRBJ2-6, the CDR3 gives the full variable domain: KAGVTQTPRYLIKTRGQQVTLSCSPISGHRSVSWYQQTPGQGLQFLFEYFSETQRNKGNFPGRFSGRQFSNSRSEMNVSTLELGDSALYLCASSSAYSGANVLTFGAGSRLTVL.